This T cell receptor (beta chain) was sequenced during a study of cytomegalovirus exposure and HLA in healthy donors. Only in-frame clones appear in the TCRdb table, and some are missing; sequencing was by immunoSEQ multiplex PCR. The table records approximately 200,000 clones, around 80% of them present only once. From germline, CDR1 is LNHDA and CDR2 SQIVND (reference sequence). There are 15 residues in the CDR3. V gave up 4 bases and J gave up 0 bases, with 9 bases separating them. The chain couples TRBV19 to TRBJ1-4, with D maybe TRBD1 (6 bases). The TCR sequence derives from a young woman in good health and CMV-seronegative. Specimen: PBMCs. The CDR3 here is CASSNHRATNEKLFF. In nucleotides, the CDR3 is TGTGCCAGTAGTAACCACAGGGCAACTAATGAAAAACTGTTTTTT.